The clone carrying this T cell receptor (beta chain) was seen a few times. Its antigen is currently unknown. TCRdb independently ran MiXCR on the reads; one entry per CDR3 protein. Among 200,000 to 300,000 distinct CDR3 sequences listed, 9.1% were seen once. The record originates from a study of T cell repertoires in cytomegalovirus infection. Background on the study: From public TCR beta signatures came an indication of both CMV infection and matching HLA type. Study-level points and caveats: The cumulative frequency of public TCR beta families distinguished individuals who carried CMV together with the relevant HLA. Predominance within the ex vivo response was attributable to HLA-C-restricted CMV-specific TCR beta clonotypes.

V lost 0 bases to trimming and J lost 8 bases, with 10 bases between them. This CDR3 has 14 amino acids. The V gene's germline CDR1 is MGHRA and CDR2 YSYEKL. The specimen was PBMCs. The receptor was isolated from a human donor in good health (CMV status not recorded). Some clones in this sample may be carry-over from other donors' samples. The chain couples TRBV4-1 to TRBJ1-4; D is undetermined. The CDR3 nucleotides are TGCGCCAGCAGCCAAGATCACCCGGGCGAAAAACTGTTTTTT. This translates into CASSQDHPGEKLFF.